This T cell receptor (beta chain) was recovered during a study of control samples from healthy donors and cancer patients. This table comes from immunoSEQ multiplex PCR, and its TCRdb copy is limited to in-frame clones, with some not included. The table shows 60,000 to 65,000 clones, with 75% to 85% occurring only once. V was shortened by 4 bases and J by 7 bases, with 8 bases between the two germline ends. Germline loops: CDR1 MDHEN, CDR2 SYDVKM. The CDR3 consists of 13 residues. This rearrangement joins TRBV28 to TRBJ1-6, with D unresolved. This clonotype was sampled from a man between 35 and 55 years old in good health. Sequenced: blood. CDR3 sequence reads: CASSSQMNSPLHF. CDR3 nucleotide sequence: TGTGCCAGCAGTTCTCAAATGAATTCACCCCTCCACTTT.